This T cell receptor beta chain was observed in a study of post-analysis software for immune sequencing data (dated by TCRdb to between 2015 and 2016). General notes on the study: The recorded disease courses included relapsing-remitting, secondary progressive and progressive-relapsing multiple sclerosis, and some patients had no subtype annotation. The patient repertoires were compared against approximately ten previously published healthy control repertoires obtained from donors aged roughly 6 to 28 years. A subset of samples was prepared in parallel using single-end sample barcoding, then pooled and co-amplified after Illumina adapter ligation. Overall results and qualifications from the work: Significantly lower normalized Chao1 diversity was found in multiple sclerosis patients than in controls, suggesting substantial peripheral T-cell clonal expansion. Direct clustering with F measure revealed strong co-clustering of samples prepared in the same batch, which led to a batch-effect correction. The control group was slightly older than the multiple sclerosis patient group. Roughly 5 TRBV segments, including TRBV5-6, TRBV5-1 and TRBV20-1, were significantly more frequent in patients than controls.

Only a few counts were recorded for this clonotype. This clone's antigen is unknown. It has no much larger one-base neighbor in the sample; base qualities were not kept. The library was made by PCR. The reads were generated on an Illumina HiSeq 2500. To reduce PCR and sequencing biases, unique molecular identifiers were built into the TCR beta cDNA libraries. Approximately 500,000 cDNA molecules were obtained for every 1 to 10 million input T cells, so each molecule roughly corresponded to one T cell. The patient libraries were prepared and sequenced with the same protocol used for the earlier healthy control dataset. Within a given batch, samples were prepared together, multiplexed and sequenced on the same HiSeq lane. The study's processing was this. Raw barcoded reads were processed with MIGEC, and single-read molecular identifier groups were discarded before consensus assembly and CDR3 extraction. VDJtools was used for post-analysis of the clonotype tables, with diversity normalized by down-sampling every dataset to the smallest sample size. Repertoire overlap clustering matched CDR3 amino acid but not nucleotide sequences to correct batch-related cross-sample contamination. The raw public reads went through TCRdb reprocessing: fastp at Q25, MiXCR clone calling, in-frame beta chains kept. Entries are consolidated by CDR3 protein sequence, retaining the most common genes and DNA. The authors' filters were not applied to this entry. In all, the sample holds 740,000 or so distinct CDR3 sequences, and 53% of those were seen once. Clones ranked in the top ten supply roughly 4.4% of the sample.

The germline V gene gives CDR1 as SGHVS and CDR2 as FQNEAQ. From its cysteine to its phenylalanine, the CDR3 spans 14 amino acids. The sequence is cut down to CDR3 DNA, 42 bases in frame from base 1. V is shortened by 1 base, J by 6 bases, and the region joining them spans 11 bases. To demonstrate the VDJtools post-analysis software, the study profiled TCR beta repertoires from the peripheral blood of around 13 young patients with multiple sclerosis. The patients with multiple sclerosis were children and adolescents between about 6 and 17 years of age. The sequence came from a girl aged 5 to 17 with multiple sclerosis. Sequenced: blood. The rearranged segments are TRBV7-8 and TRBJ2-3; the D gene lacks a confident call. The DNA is TGTGCCAGCAGCTTAGGGGGTAGACGGGATACGCAGTATTTT. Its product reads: CASSLGGRRDTQYF.